This TCR beta chain originates from a study of PD-1 blockade in classical Hodgkin lymphoma. Looking at the study overall: Patients were treated with nivolumab at 3 mg/kg, and this was given intravenously every 2 weeks.

Germline values: CDR1 SNHLY, CDR2 FYNNEI. CDR3 length equals 14 residues. The J segment lost 4 bases and the V segment lost 4 bases, leaving 5 bases of the junction unmatched. Whole-study findings and limits: Diversity in CD4+ TCRs, unlike that measured in CD8+ TCRs, had risen significantly by C4D1. After ASCT, patients who started nivolumab under 1 year later were excluded. When set against healthy donors, newly diagnosed patients were reported to show lower baseline TCR diversity.

All patients experienced relapse after autologous stem cell transplantation, and brentuximab vedotin exposure was variable. As for this clone: What it binds is unknown.

Produced via immunoSEQ multiplex PCR; TCRdb's table is partial and in-frame only. The repertoire holds more than 90,000 clones, with 80% to 90% as singletons. The clonotype originates from a human donor with classical Hodgkin lymphoma. This specimen was peripheral blood mononuclear cells (PBMCs), taken before the second cycle of nivolumab. This rearrangement joins TRBV2 to TRBJ1-1, with TRBD1 matching over 8 bases. The CDR3 region has the DNA TGTGCCAGCAGTGTATCGACAGGGGCCACTGAAGCTTTCTTT. Its protein is CASSVSTGATEAFF.